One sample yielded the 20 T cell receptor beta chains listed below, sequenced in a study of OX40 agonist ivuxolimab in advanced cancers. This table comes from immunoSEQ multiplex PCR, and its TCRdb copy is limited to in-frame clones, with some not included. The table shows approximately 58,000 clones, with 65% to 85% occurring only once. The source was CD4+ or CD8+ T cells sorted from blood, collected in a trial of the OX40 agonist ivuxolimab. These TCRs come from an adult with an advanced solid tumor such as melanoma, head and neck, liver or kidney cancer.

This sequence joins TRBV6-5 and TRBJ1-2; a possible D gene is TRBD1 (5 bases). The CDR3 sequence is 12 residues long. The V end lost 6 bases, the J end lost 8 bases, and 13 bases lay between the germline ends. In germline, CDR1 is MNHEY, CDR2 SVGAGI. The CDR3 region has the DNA TGTGCCAGCAGCCCGACAGACAACGGCTACACCTTC. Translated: CASSPTDNGYTF.

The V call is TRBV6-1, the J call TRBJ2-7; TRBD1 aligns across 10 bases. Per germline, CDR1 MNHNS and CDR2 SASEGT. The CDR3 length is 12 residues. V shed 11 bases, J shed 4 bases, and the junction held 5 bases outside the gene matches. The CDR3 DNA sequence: TGTGCCGCGTGGACAGGGGGGTACGAGCAGTACTTC. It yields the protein CAAWTGGYEQYF.

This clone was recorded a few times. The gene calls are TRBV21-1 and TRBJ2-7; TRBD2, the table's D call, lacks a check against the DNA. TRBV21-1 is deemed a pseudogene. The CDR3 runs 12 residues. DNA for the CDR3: TGTGCCAGCAGCAAGCGGGGTTACGAGCAGTACTTC. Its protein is CASSKRGYEQYF.

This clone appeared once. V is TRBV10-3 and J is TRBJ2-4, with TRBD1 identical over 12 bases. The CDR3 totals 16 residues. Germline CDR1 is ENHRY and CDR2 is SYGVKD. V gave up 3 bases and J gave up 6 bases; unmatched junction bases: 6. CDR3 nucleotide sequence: TGTGCCATCAGTGAAGGGACAGGGGGCGTTGGAAACATTCAGTACTTC. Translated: CAISEGTGGVGNIQYF.

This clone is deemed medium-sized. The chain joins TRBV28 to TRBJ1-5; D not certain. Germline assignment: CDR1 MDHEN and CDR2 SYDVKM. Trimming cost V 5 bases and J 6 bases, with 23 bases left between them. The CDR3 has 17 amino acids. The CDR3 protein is CASSLQSHPGAGQPQHF. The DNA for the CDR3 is TGTGCCAGCAGTCTCCAGTCACACCCCGGCGCAGGTCAGCCCCAGCATTTT.

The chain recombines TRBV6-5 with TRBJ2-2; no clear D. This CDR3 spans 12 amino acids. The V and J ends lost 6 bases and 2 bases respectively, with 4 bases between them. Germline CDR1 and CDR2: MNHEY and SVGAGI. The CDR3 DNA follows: TGTGCCAGCAGAAGCAACACCGGGGAGCTGTTTTTT. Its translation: CASRSNTGELFF.

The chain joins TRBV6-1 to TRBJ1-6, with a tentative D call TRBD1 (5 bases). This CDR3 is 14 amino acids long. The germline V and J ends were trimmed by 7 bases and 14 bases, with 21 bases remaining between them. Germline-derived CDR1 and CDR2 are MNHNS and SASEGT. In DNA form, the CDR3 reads TGTGCCAGCATTCCTGGCAGGGATTCTGGTACCCTCCACTTT. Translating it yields CASIPGRDSGTLHF.

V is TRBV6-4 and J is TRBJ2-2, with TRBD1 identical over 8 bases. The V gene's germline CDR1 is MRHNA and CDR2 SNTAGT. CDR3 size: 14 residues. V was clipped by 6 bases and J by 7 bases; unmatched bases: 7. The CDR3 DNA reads TGTGCCAGCAGCCGTCAGGGGGCCGGCGGGGAGCTGTTTTTT. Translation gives CASSRQGAGGELFF.

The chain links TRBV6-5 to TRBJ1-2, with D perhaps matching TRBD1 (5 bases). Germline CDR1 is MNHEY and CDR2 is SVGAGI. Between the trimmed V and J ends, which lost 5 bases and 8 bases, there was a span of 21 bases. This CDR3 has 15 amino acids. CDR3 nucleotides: TGTGCCAGCAGTGACTTTTTAGACAGTTCCCGGGGCTACACCTTC. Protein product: CASSDFLDSSRGYTF.

The CDR3 DNA sequence: TGTGCCAGCAGGTGGGCGAATTCACCCCTCCACTTT. Protein sequence: CASRWANSPLHF. V and J are TRBV28 and TRBJ1-6; D unresolved. Germline values: CDR1 MDHEN, CDR2 SYDVKM. This CDR3 spans 12 amino acids. V lost 6 bases to trimming and J lost 7 bases, with 7 bases between them. The entire variable domain, with the rest obtained from reference TRBV28 and TRBJ1-6, is as follows: DVKVTQSSRYLVKRTGEKVFLECVQDMDHENMFWYRQDPGLGLRLIYFSYDVKMKEKGDIPEGYSVSREKKERFSLILESASTNQTSMYLCASRWANSPLHFGNGTRLTVT.

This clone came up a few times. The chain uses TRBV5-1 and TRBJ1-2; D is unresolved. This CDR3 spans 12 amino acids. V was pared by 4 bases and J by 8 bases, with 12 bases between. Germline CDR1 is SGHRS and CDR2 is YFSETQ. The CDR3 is CASSAQVGGYTF. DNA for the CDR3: TGCGCCAGCAGCGCCCAGGTAGGCGGCTACACCTTC.

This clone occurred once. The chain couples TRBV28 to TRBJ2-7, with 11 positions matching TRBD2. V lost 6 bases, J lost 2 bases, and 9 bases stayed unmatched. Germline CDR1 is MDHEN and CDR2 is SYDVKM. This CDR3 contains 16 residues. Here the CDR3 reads CASSQIRLAGTYEQYF. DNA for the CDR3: TGTGCCAGCAGCCAAATCCGACTAGCGGGGACCTACGAGCAGTACTTC.

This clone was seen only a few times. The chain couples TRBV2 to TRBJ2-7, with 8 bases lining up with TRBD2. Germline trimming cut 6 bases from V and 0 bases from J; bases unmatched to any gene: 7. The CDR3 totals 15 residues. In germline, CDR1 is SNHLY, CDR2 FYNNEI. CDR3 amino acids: CASRPLAGGSYEQYF. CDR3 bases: TGTGCCAGCAGACCGCTAGCGGGTGGCTCCTACGAGCAGTACTTC.

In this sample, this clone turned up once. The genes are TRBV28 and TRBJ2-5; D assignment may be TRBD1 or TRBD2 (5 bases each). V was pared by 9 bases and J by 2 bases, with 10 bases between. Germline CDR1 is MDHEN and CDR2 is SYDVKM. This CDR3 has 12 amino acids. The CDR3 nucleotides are TGTGCCAGTCGGGGCCCTCAAGAGACCCAGTACTTC. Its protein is CASRGPQETQYF.

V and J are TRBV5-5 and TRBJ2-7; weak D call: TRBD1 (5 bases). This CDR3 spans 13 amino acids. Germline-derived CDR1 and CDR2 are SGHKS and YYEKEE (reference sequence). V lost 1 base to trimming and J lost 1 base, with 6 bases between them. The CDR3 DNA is TGTGCCAGCAGCTTGAGACAGTCCTACGAGCAGTACTTC. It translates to CASSLRQSYEQYF.

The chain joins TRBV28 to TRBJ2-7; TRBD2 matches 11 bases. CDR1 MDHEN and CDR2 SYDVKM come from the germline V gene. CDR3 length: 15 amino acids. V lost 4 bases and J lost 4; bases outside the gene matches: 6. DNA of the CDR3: TGTGCCAGCAGTTCCAAGCCTAGCGGGAGGTACGAGCAGTACTTC. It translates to CASSSKPSGRYEQYF.

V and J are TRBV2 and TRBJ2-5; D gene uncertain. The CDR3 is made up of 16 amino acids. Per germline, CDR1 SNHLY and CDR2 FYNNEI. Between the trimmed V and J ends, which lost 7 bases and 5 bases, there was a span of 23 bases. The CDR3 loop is CASTDEALGLVETQYF. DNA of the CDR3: TGTGCCAGCACTGATGAAGCGCTCGGGCTAGTCGAGACCCAGTACTTC.

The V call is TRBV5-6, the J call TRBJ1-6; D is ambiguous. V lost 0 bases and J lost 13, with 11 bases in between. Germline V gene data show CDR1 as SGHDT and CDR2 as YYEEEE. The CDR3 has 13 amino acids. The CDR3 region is CASSLDRVRPLHF. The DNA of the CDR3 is TGTGCCAGCAGCTTGGATCGGGTAAGGCCCCTCCACTTT. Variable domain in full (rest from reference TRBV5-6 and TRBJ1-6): DAGVTQSPTHLIKTRGQQVTLRCSPKSGHDTVSWYQQALGQGPQFIFQYYEEEERQRGNFPDRFSGHQFPNYSSELNVNALLLGDSALYLCASSLDRVRPLHFGNGTRLTVT.

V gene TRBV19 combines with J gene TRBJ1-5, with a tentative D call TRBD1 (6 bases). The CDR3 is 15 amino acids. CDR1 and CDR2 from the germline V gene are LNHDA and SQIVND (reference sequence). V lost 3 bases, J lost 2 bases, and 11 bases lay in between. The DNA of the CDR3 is TGTGCCAGTAGTATGGGGGCCGGGGGCAATCAGCCCCAGCATTTT. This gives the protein CASSMGAGGNQPQHF.

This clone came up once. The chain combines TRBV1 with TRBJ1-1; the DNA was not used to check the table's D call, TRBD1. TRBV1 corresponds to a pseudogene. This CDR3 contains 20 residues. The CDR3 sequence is CTSSPPHTTGALGSNTEAFF. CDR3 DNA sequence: TGCACCAGCAGCCCCCCCCACACTACAGGGGCCCTCGGGTCAAACACTGAAGCTTTCTTT.